A selection of T cell receptor beta chains follows, all from one sample in a study of blood T cells in healthy people across ages. One entry per CDR3 protein, called by TCRdb with MiXCR from the 5' RACE reads. In the table there are roughly 2 million distinct CDR3 sequences, around half of which are singletons. Sequencing input: blood. The receptors come from a woman in her 40s in good health. Both conserved end residues are part of each CDR3. The order of the fields is clone size, V gene, D gene, J gene, CDR3 DNA, CDR3 protein. A D gene is named only where the DNA matches it firmly. Clone size is not always given. Where it is, it says once, few, many or a class for expanded clones.

-	TRBV4-3	-	TRBJ2-3	TGCGCCAGCAGCCAAGCCCCGCAGGGTGGACGTACGGGTACGCAGTATTTT	CASSQAPQGGRTGTQYF
-	TRBV5-5	TRBD2	TRBJ2-1	TGTGCCAGCAATCTAGCGGGGGACTATTACAATGAGCAGTTCTTC	CASNLAGDYYNEQFF
-	TRBV28	TRBD1	TRBJ1-2	TGTGCCAGCAGTTTTCGGACAGGCAATGGCTACACCTTC	CASSFRTGNGYTF
-	TRBV9	TRBD2	TRBJ2-7	TGTGCCAGCAGCGCCCAGGGACTATCCAACGAGCAGTACTTC	CASSAQGLSNEQYF
few	TRBV3-1	-	TRBJ1-2	TGTGCCAGCAGCCTCCGGGACCGATGGTCCTATGGCTACACCTTC	CASSLRDRWSYGYTF
-	TRBV2	-	TRBJ2-5	TGTGCCAGCAGTGAAGGCGGTGGGGGACTGGAGACCCAGTACTTC	CASSEGGGGLETQYF
-	TRBV20-1	-	TRBJ1-5	TGCAGTGCTAGAGAAACGGGGAGCAATCAGCCCCAGCATTTT	CSARETGSNQPQHF
-	TRBV7-2	TRBD2	TRBJ2-5	TGTGCCAGCAGCTTTGGACTAGCGGGGGCCCAAGAGGCCCAGTACTTC	CASSFGLAGAQEAQYF
-	TRBV5-1	-	TRBJ2-1	TGCGCCAGCAGCCTGGGGTTCCTATACAATGAGCAGTTCTTC	CASSLGFLYNEQFF
few	TRBV5-1	-	TRBJ1-2	TGCGCCAGCAGCTCCCCGTTCCGGGCGGGAGATGGCTACACCTTC	CASSSPFRAGDGYTF
few	TRBV6-6	-	TRBJ1-2	TGTGCCAGCAGTTACTCGAGTTGGGGGGACCCCTATCAGGGCTACACCTTC	CASSYSSWGDPYQGYTF
-	TRBV15	-	TRBJ1-5	TGTGCCACCAGAGGGGGAGGACACTCTAGCAATCAGCCCCAGCATTTT	CATRGGGHSSNQPQHF
once	TRBV20-1	TRBD1	TRBJ2-3	TGCAGTGCTAGACCCTGGACAGGAGCGAACACAGATACGCAGTATTTT	CSARPWTGANTDTQYF
-	TRBV4-1	TRBD2	TRBJ2-1	TGCGCCAGCAGCCAAGTTTCGGGGCTAGCGGGGAGTGAGCAGTTCTTC	CASSQVSGLAGSEQFF
many	TRBV9	-	TRBJ2-3	TGTGCCAGCAGCGTGGGAGCCGGGGGTACAGATACGCAGTATTTT	CASSVGAGGTDTQYF
-	TRBV27	-	TRBJ1-4	TGTGCCAGCAGCTACCGGGGAGGGGTAAATGAAAAACTGTTTTTT	CASSYRGGVNEKLFF
-	TRBV4-1	-	TRBJ2-3	TGCGCCAGCAGCCAAGAATGGGGGGGCGCAGATACGCAGTATTTT	CASSQEWGGADTQYF
-	TRBV7-2	TRBD1	TRBJ1-2	TGTGCCAGCAGCTCGACAGGGGGCTCGAACTATGGCTACACCTTC	CASSSTGGSNYGYTF
-	TRBV28	TRBD2	TRBJ2-5	TGTGCCAGCTCAGTCGGGGGGGCCACCGAAGAGACCCAGTACTTC	CASSVGGATEETQYF
-	TRBV9	-	TRBJ2-3	TGTGCCAGCAGCGGATCTAGTATAAATACGCAGTATTTT	CASSGSSINTQYF
-	TRBV5-1	-	TRBJ2-7	TGCGCCAGCAGCTTAAACAGGGACGCCTACGAGCAGTACTTC	CASSLNRDAYEQYF
-	TRBV6-6	-	TRBJ2-5	TGTGCCAGCAGTTACTCTGCAGGGCTTATAGAGACCCAGTACTTC	CASSYSAGLIETQYF
-	TRBV6-6	-	TRBJ2-5	TGTGCCAGCATACCGGGGGGCGGGGAGACCCAGTACTTC	CASIPGGGETQYF
-	TRBV20-1	-	TRBJ1-5	TGCAGTGCTAGAGCTGAACATAGCAATCAGCCCCAGCATTTT	CSARAEHSNQPQHF
-	TRBV29-1	TRBD1	TRBJ1-2	TGCAGCGTCTCTGCACAGGGGAAGGTGAACTATGGCTACACCTTC	CSVSAQGKVNYGYTF
-	TRBV21-1	-	TRBJ1-5	TGTGCCAGCAGCAAACCTACCAATCAGCCCCAGCATTTT	CASSKPTNQPQHF
-	TRBV7-2	-	TRBJ2-5	TGTGCCAGCAGCCTCGGGGCATTTGAGACCCAGTACTTC	CASSLGAFETQYF
-	TRBV12-5	TRBD2	TRBJ2-1	TGTGCTAGTGGTTTGGAGAGGGGGACTAGCGGGGGTTTTTCCTACAATGAGCAGTTCTTC	CASGLERGTSGGFSYNEQFF
-	TRBV6-2/TRBV6-3	TRBD2	TRBJ2-3	TGTGCCAGCAGTTACCCGCGGGCGGGGGGGGAAGATACGCAGTATTTT	CASSYPRAGGEDTQYF
few	TRBV15	-	TRBJ2-7	TGTGCCACCAGCACCGCATACGAGCAGTACTTC	CATSTAYEQYF
-	TRBV12-3/TRBV12-4	TRBD1	TRBJ1-2	TGTGCCAGCAAGTTAGGGACAGGGGTCAACTATGGCTACACCTTC	CASKLGTGVNYGYTF
-	TRBV6-2/TRBV6-3	TRBD2	TRBJ2-1	TGTGCCAGCAGTCACCCGGGGGGGAGTAAGTTCTTC	CASSHPGGSKFF
-	TRBV20-1	TRBD2	TRBJ2-4	TGCAGTGCCCCTACGGAAAAACTAGCGGGGGGGCTGAGGAACCTAGCCAAAAACATTCAGTACTTC	CSAPTEKLAGGLRNLAKNIQYF
few	TRBV5-1	TRBD1	TRBJ2-7	TGCGCCAGCAGTGAGTCAGGGGGCGCGACCGGCGAGCAGTACTTC	CASSESGGATGEQYF
-	TRBV13	TRBD1	TRBJ2-7	TGTGCCAGCACCCTACTTCGGGGACAGGGGTGGCACGAGCAGTACTTC	CASTLLRGQGWHEQYF
-	TRBV7-2	-	TRBJ2-3	TGTGCCAGCAGCTTAGACAACGGGGGCACAGATACGCAGTATTTT	CASSLDNGGTDTQYF
few	TRBV11-2	TRBD2	TRBJ2-5	TGTGCCAGCAGCTTATTCCTAGCGGGGCGAATTCAAGAGACCCAGTACTTC	CASSLFLAGRIQETQYF
once	TRBV2	-	TRBJ2-7	TGTGCCAGCAGTGAGGGGACCGGGTATCTCTCCTACGAGCAGTACTTC	CASSEGTGYLSYEQYF
-	TRBV13	TRBD2	TRBJ2-1	TGTGCCAGCAGCTTAGAGACTAGCGGGGGGCACAATGAGCAGTTCTTC	CASSLETSGGHNEQFF
-	TRBV20-1	-	TRBJ2-3	TGCAGTGCCCCAGGGGACACAGATACGCAGTATTTT	CSAPGDTDTQYF
-	TRBV6-5	-	TRBJ1-4	TGTGCCAGCAGTTACGGGGCTAATGAAAAACTGTTTTTT	CASSYGANEKLFF